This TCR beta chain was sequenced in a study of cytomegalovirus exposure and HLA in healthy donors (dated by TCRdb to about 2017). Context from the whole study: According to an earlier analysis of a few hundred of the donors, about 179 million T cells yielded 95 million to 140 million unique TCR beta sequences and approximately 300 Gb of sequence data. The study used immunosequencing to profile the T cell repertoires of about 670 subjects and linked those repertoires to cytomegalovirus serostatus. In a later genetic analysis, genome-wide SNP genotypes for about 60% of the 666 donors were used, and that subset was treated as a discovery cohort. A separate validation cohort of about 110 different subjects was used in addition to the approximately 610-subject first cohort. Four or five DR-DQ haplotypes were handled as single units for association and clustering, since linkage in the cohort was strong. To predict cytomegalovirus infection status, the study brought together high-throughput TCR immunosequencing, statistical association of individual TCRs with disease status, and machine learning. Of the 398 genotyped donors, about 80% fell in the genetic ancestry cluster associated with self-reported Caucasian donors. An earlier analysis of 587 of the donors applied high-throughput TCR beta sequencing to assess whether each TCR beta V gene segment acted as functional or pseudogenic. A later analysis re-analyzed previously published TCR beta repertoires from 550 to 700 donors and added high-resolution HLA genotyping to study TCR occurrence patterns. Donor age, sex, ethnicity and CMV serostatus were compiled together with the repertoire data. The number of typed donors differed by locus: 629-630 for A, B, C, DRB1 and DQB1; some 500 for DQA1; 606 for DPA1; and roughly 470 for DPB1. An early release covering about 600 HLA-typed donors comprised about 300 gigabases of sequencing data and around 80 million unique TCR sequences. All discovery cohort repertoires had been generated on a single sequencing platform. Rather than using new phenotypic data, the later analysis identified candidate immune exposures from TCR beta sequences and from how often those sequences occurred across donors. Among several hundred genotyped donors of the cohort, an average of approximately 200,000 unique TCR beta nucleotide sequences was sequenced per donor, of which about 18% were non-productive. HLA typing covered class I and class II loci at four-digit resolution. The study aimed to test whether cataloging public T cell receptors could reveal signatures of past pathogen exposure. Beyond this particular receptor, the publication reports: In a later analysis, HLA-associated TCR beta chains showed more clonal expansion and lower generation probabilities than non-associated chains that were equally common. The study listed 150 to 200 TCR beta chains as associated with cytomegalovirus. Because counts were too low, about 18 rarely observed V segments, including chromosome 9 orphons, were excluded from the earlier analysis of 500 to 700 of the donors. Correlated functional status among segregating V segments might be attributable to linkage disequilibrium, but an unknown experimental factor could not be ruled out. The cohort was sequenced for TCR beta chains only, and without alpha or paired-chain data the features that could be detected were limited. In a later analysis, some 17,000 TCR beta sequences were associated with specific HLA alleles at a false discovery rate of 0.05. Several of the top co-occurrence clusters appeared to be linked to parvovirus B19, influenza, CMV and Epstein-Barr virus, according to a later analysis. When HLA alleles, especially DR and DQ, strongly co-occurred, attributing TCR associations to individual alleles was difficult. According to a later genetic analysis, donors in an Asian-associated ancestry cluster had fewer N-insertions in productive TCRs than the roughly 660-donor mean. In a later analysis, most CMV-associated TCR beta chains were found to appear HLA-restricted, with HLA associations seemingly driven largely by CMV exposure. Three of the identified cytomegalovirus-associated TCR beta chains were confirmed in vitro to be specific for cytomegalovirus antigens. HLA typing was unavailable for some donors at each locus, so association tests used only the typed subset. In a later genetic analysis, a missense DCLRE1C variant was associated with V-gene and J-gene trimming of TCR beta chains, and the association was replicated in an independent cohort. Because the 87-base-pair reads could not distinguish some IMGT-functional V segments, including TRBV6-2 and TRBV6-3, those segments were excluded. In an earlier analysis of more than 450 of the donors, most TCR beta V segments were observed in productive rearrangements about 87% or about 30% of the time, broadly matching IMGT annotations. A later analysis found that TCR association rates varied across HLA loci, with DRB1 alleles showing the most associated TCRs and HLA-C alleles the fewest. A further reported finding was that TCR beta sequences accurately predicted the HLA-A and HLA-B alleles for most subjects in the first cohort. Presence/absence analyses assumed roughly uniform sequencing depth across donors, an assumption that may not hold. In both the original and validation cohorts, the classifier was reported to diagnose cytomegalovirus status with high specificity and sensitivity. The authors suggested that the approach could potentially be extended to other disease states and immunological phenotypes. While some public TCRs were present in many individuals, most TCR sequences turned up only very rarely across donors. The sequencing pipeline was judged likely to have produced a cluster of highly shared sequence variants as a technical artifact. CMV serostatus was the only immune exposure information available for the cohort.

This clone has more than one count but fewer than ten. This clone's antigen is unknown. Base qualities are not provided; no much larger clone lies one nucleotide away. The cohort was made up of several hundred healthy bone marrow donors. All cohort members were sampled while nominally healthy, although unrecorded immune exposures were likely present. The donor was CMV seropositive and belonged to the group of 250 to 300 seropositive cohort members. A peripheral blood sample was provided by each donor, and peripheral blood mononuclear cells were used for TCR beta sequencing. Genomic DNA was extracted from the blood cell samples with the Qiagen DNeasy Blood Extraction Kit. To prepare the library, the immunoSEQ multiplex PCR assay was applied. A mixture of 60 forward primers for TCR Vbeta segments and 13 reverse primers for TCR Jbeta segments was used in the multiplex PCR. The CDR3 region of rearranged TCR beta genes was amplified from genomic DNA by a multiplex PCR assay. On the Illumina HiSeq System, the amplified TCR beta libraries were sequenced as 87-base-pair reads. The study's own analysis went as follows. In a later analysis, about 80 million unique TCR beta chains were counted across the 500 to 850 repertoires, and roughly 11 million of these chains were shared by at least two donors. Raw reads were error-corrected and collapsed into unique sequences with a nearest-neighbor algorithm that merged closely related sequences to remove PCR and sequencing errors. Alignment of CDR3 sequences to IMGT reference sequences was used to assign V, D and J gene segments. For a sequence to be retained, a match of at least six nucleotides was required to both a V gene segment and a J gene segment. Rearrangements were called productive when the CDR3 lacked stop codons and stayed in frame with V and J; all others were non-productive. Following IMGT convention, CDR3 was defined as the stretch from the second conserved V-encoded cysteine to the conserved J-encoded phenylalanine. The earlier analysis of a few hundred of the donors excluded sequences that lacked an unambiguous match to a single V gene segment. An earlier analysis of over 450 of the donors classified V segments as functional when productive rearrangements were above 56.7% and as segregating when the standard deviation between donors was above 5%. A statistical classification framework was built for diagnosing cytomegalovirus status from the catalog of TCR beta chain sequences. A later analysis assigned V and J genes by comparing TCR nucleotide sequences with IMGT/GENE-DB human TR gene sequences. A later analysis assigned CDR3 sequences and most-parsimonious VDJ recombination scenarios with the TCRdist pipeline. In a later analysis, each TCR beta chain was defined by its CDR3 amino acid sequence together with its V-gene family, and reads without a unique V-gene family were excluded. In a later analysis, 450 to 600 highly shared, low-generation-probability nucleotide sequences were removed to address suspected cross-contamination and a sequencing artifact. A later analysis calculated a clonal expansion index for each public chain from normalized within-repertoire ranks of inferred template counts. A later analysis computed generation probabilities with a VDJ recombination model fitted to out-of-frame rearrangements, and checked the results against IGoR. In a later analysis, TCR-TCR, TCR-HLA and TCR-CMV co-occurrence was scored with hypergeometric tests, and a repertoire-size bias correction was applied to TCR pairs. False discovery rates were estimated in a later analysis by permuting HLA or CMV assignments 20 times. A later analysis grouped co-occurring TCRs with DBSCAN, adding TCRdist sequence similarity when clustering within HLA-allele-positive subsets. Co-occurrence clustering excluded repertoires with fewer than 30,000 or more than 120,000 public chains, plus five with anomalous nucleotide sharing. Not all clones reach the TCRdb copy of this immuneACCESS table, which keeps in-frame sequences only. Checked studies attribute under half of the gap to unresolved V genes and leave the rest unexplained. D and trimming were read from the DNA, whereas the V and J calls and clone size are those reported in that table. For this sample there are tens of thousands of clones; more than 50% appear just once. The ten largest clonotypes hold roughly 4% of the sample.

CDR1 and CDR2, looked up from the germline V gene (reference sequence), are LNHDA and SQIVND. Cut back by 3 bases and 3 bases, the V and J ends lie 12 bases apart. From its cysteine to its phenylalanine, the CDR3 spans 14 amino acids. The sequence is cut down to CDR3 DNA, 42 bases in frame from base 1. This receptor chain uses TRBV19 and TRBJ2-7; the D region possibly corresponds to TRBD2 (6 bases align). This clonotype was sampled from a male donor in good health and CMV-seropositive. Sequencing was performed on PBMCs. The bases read TGTGCCAGTAGTATGGACTATGCCGTCTACGAGCAGTACTTC. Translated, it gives CASSMDYAVYEQYF.